This T cell receptor beta chain was recorded in a study of T cell changes during pregnancy in multiple sclerosis. Trimming cost V 3 bases and J 5 bases, with 8 bases left between them. Per the germline V gene, CDR1 is GTSNPN and CDR2 is SVGIG (reference sequence). The CDR3 length is 13 residues. The data were produced by immunoSEQ multiplex PCR, yet TCRdb's version contains in-frame clones alone and is incomplete. The sample contains 78,000 or so clones, under 95% of which appear only once. This sample comprised CD4+ T cells from peripheral blood mononuclear cells, obtained before pregnancy. The V call is TRBV30, the J call TRBJ1-6, with D perhaps TRBD1 (6 bases). This sequence was found in a female donor with multiple sclerosis, enrolled in a pregnancy study. This CDR3 is CAWRRQDNSPLHF. The CDR3 nucleotides read TGTGCCTGGAGACGACAGGATAATTCACCCCTCCACTTT.